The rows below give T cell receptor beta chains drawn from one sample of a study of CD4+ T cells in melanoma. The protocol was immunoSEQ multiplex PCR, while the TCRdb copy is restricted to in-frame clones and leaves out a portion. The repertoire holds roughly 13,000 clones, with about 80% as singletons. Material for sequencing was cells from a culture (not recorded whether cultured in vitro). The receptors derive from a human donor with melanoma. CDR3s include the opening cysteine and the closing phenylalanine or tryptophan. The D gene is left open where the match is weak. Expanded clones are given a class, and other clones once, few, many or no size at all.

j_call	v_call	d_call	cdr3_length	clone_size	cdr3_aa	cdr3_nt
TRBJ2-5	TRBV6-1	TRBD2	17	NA	CASSEPPGLAGIETQYF	TGTGCCAGCAGTGAACCTCCTGGACTAGCGGGGATAGAGACCCAGTACTTC
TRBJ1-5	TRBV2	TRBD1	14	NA	CASTSAGGSQPQHF	TGTGCCAGCACCTCCGCAGGGGGCTCTCAGCCCCAGCATTTT
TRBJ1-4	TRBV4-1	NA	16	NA	CASSQDQRIGNEKLFF	TGCGCCAGCAGCCAAGATCAAAGGATCGGTAATGAAAAACTGTTTTTT
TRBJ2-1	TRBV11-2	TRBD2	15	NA	CASRNWRGGDNEQFF	TGTGCCAGCAGGAACTGGCGGGGGGGAGACAATGAGCAGTTCTTC
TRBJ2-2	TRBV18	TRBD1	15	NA	CASSPGTGRTGELFF	TGTGCCAGCTCACCTGGGACAGGTCGGACCGGGGAGCTGTTTTTT
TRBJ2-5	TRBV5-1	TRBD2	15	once	CASSLASGDQETQYF	TGCGCCAGCAGTCTGGCTAGCGGGGACCAAGAGACCCAGTACTTC
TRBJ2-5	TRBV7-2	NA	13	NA	CASSLVFTETQYF	TGTGCCAGCAGCTTAGTCTTCACAGAGACCCAGTACTTC
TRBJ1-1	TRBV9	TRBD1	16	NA	CASSVPDRGEDTEAFF	TGTGCCAGCAGCGTACCGGACAGGGGGGAGGACACTGAAGCTTTCTTT
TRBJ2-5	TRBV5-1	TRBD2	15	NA	CASSLTSGAQETQYF	TGCGCCAGCAGTCTCACTAGCGGGGCCCAAGAGACCCAGTACTTC
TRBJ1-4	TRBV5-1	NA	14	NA	CASSTGTTNEKLFF	TGCGCCAGCAGCACCGGGACGACTAATGAAAAACTGTTTTTT